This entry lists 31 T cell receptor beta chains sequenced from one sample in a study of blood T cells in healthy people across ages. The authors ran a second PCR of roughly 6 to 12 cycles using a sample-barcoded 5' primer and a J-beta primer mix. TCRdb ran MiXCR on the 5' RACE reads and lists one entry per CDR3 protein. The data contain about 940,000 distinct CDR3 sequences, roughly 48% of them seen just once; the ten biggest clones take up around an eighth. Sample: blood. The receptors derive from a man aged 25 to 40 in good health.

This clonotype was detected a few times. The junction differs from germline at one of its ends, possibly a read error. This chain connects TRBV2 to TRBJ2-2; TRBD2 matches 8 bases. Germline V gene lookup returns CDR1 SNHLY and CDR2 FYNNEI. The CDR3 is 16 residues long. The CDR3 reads CASRTLSSGVTGELFF. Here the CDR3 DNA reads TGTGCTAGCAGGACGTTGAGTAGCGGGGTAACCGGGGAGCTGTTTTTT.

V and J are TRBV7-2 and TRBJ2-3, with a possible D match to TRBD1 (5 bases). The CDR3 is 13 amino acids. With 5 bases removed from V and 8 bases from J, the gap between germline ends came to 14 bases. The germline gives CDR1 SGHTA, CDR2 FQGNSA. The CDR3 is CASSVSSQGTQYF. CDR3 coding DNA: TGTGCCAGCAGCGTATCGTCCCAGGGTACGCAGTATTTT.

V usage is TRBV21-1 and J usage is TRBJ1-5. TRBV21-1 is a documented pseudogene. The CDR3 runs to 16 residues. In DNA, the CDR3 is TGTGCCAGCAGCAAAGAGTCCAGGGATTTCAATCAGCCCCAGCATTTT. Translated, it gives CASSKESRDFNQPQHF.

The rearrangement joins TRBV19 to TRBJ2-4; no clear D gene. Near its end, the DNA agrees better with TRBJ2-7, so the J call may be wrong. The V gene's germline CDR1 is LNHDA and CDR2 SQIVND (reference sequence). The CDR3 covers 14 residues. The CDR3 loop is CASPDPLGTYEQYF. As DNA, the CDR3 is TGTGCCAGTCCCGACCCTCTCGGCACCTACGAGCAGTACTTC.

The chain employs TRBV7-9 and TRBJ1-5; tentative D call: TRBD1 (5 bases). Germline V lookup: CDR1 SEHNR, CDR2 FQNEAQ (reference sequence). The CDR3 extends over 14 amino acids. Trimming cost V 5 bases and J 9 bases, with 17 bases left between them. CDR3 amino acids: CASSPGGGHRPQHF. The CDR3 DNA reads TGTGCCAGCAGCCCGGGGGGAGGCCATCGGCCCCAGCATTTT.

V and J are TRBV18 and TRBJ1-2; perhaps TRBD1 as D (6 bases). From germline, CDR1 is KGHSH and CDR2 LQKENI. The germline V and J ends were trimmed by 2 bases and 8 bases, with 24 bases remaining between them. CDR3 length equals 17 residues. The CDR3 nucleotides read TGTGCCAGCTCACCAATGGCGGCAGGGGAAAGGTCTGGGGGCTACACCTTC. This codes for CASSPMAAGERSGGYTF.

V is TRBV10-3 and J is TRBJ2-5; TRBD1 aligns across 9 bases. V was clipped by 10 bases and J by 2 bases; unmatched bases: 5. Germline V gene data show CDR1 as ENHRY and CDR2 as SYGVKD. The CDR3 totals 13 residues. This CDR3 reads CATQGALQETQYF. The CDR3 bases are TGTGCCACACAGGGGGCCCTTCAAGAGACCCAGTACTTC.

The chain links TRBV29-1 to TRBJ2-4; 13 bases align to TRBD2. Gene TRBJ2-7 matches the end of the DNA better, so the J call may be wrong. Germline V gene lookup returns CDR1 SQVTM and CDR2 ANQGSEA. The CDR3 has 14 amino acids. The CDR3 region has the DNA TGCAAGGCACTAGCGGGGGGGAGCTCCTACGAGCAGTACTTC. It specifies CKALAGGSSYEQYF.

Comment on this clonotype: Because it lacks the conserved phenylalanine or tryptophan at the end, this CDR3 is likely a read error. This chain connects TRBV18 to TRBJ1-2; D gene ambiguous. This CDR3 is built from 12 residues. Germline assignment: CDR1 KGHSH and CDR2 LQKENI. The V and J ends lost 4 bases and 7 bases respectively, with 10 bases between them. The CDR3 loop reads CASSLEQLGYTS. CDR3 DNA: TGTGCCAGCTCACTCGAACAGCTTGGCTACACCTCC.

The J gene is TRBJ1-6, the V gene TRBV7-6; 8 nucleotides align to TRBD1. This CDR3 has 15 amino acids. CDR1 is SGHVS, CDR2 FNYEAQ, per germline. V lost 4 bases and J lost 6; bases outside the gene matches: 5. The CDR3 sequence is CASSSRTGPNSPLHF. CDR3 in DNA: TGTGCCAGCAGCTCCAGGACAGGGCCTAATTCACCCCTCCACTTT.

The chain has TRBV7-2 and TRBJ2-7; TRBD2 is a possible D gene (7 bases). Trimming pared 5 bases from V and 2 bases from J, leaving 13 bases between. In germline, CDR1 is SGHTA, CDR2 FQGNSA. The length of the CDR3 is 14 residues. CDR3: CASSARGGTYEQYF. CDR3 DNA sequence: TGTGCCAGCAGCGCTAGGGGGGGTACCTACGAGCAGTACTTC.

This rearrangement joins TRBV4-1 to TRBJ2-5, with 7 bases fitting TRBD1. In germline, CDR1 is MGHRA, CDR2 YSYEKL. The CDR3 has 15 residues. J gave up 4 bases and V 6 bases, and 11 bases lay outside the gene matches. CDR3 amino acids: CASSETGNTGETQYF. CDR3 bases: TGCGCCAGCAGTGAGACAGGGAACACGGGAGAGACCCAGTACTTC.

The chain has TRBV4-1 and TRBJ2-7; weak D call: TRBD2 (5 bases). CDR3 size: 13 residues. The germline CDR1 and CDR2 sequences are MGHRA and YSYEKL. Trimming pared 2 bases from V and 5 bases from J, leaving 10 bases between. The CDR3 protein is CASSQFTSNEQYF. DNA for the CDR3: TGCGCCAGCAGCCAATTTACTAGTAACGAGCAGTACTTC.

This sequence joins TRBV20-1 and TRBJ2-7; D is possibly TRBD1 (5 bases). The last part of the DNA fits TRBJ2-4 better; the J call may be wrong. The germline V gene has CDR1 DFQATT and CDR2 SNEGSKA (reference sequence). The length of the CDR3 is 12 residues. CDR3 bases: TGCAGTGCGAAGCAGGGTCTGAACATTCAGTACTTC. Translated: CSAKQGLNIQYF.

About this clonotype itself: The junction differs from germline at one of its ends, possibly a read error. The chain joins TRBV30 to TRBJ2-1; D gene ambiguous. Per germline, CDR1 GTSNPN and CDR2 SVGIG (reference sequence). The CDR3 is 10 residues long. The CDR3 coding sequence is TGTGTCTGGAGTGAGAGCCAGCAGTTCTTC. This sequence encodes CVWSESQQFF.

The CDR3 sequence is CASSWGVTGTTEAFF. CDR3 sequence (DNA): TGCGCCAGCAGCTGGGGAGTTACAGGGACCACTGAAGCTTTCTTT. The chain has TRBV5-1 and TRBJ1-1, with a tentative D call TRBD1 (6 bases). Trimming left V 3 bases short and J 4 bases short, with 16 bases between. Germline V gives CDR1 SGHRS, CDR2 YFSETQ. The CDR3 consists of 15 residues.

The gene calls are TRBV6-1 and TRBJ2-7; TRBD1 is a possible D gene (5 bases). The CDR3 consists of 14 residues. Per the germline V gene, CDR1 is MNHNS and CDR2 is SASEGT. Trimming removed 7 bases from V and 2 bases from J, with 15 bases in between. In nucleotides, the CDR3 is TGTGCCAGCACCGATTTTCAGGGAACCTACGAGCAGTACTTC. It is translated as CASTDFQGTYEQYF.

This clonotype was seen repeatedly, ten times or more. The DNA of the CDR3 is TGCAGCGTTGGGCGGGCTACCCGCACAGATACGCAGTATTTT. Encoded protein: CSVGRATRTDTQYF. The chain links TRBV29-1 to TRBJ2-3, with D perhaps TRBD2 (5 bases). CDR1 is SQVTM, CDR2 ANQGSEA, per germline. The V end was cut by 4 bases, the J end by 1 base, with 12 bases between. This CDR3 is 14 amino acids long.

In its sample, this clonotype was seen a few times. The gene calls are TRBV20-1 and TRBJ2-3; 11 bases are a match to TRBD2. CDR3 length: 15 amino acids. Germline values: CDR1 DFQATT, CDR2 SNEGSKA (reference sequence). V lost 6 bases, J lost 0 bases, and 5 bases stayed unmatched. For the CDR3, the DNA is TGCAGTGCCGCGGGACTAGCGGAGAGCACAGATACGCAGTATTTT. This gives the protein CSAAGLAESTDTQYF.

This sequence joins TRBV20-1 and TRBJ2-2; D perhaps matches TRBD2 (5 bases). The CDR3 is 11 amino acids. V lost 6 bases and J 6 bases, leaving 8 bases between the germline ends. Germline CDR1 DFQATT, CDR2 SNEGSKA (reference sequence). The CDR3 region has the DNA TGCAGTGCCCGGGGAGCCGGGGAGCTGTTTTTT. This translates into CSARGAGELFF.

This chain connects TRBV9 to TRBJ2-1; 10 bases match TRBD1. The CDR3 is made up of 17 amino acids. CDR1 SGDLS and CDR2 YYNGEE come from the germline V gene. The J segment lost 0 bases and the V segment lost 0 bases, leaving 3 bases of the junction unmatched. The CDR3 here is CASSVVGTGDSYNEQFF. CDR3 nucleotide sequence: TGTGCCAGCAGCGTAGTCGGGACAGGGGACTCCTACAATGAGCAGTTCTTC.

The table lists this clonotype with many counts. Here the CDR3 DNA reads TGCGCCAGCAGCCAAGGCGGCGAAGACTACGAGCAGTACTTC. This codes for CASSQGGEDYEQYF. This chain links TRBV4-1 with TRBJ2-7; unclear D gene. The CDR3 extends over 14 amino acids. CDR1 is MGHRA, CDR2 YSYEKL, per germline. With 1 base removed from V and 3 bases from J, the gap between germline ends came to 10 bases.

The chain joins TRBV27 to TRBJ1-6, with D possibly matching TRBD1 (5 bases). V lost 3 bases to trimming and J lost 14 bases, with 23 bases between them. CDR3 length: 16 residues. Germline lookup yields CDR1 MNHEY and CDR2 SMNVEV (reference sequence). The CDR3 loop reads CASSFVGALSAGALHF. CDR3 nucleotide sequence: TGTGCCAGCAGTTTTGTTGGGGCTTTGTCCGCTGGGGCCCTCCACTTT.

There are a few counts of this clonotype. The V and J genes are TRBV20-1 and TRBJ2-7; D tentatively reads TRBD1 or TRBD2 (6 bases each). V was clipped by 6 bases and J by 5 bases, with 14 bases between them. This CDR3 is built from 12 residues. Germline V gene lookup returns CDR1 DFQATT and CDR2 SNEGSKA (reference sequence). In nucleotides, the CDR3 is TGCAGTGCCTCTTGGGGGGCGGACGAGCAGTACTTC. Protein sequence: CSASWGADEQYF.

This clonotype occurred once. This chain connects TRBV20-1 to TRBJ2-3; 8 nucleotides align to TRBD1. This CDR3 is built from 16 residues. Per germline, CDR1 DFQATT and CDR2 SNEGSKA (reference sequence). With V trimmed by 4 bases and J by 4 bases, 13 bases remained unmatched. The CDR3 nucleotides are TGCAGTGCTAAGGGGACAGGCCCTAATGGGGCAGATACGCAGTATTTT. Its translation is CSAKGTGPNGADTQYF.

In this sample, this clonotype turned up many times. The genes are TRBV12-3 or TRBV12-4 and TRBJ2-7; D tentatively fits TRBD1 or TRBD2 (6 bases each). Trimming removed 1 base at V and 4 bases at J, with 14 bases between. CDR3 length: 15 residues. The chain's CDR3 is CASSLEGGPPYEQYF. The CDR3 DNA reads TGTGCCAGCAGTTTAGAGGGGGGTCCCCCTTACGAGCAGTACTTC.

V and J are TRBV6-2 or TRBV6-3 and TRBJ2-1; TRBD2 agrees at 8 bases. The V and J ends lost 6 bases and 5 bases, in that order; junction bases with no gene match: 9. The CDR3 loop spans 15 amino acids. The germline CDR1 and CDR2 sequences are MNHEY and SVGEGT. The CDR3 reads CASSLKGLGNNEQFF. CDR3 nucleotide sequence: TGTGCCAGCAGCTTAAAGGGACTAGGAAACAATGAGCAGTTCTTC.

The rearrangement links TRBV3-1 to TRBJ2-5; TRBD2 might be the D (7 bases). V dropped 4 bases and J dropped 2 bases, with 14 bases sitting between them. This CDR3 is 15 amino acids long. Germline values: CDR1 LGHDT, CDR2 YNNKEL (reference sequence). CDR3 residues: CASSPGGRIQETQYF. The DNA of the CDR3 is TGTGCCAGCAGCCCCGGGGGGCGAATTCAAGAGACCCAGTACTTC.

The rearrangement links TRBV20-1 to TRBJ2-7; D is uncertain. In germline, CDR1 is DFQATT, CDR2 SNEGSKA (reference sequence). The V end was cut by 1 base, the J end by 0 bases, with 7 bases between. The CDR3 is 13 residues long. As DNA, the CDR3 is TGCAGTGCTAGAGTGGCACACTCCTACGAGCAGTACTTC. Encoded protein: CSARVAHSYEQYF.

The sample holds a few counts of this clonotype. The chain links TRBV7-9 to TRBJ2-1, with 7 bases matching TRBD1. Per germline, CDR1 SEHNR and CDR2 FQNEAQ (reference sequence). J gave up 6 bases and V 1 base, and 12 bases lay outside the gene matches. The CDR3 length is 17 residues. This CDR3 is CASSLGGETGSVNEQFF. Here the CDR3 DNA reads TGTGCCAGCAGCTTAGGGGGAGAGACAGGGTCGGTCAATGAGCAGTTCTTC.

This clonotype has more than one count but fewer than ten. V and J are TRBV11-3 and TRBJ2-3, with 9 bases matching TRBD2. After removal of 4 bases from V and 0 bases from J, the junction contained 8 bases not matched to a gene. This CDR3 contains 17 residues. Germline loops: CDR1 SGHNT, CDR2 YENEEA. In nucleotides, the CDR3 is TGTGCCAGCAGCTCCCCGCTAGCGGGGTCTAGCACAGATACGCAGTATTTT. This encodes CASSSPLAGSSTDTQYF.